This entry lists 6 T cell receptor beta chains sequenced from one sample in a study of cytomegalovirus exposure and HLA in healthy donors. The PCR had 60 Vbeta and 13 Jbeta primers. The table came from immunoSEQ multiplex PCR; TCRdb's copy has only in-frame clones and leaves some out. This table holds fewer than 250,000 clones, under 85% found once. Sequenced material: PBMCs. These receptors all come from a woman in her late teens or twenties in good health and CMV-seronegative.

The V call is TRBV7-9, the J call TRBJ2-6; tentative D call: TRBD2 (5 bases). Germline-derived CDR1 and CDR2 are SEHNR and FQNEAQ (reference sequence). The length of the CDR3 is 14 residues. The ends were cut back, 5 bases at V and 2 bases at J, with 7 bases in the middle. In DNA, the CDR3 is TGTGCCAGCAGCCCCGGGGCTGGGGCCAACGTCCTGACTTTC. Translation gives CASSPGAGANVLTF.

The rearrangement uses TRBV5-4 and TRBJ1-4; the D gene is possibly TRBD1 (6 bases). V lost 4 bases, J lost 0 bases, and 10 bases lay in between. Per the germline V gene, CDR1 is SGHNT and CDR2 is YYREEE (reference sequence). The CDR3 is 15 residues long. The CDR3 reads CASSKDSATNEKLFF. The CDR3, as DNA: TGTGCCAGCAGCAAGGACAGCGCAACTAATGAAAAACTGTTTTTT.

The V gene is TRBV5-1, the J gene TRBJ2-3; 7 bases agree with TRBD1. The CDR3 covers 15 residues. The J segment lost 4 bases and the V segment lost 0 bases, leaving 5 bases of the junction unmatched. Germline CDR1 and CDR2: SGHRS and YFSETQ. CDR3 residues: CASSLGQGGPDTQYF. CDR3 nucleotides: TGCGCCAGCAGCTTGGGACAGGGTGGACCAGATACGCAGTATTTT.

This rearrangement joins TRBV7-2 to TRBJ2-1, with TRBD1 matching over 11 bases. The CDR3 covers 15 residues. The ends lost 5 bases at V and 6 bases at J; junction bases unmatched: 6. Germline V gene data show CDR1 as SGHTA and CDR2 as FQGNSA. CDR3 amino acids: CASSPWDRGSNEQFF. The DNA for the CDR3 is TGTGCCAGCAGCCCCTGGGACAGGGGGAGCAATGAGCAGTTCTTC.

The chain recombines TRBV25-1 with TRBJ2-5, with 7 bases matching TRBD1. The assigned J gene may be wrong: the sequence end matches TRBJ2-7 better. This CDR3 is built from 13 residues. CDR1 is MGHDK and CDR2 is SYGVNS in the germline V gene. The CDR3 DNA reads TGTGCCAGCAGTGAGGGGACAGCCTACGAGCAGTACTTC. Translating gives CASSEGTAYEQYF.

This chain joins TRBV29-1 and TRBJ2-7; D might be TRBD1 (6 bases). Germline CDR1 and CDR2: SQVTM and ANQGSEA. The ends were cut back, 6 bases at V and 7 bases at J, with 13 bases in the middle. The CDR3 is 11 amino acids. CDR3: CSVRTDPEQYF. CDR3 DNA: TGCAGCGTCCGGACAGACCCAGAGCAGTACTTC.